The TCR beta chain described here comes from a study of T cells after yellow fever vaccination. Study-wide results and caveats: Booster sampling recovered most clones from primary vaccination (roughly 97% CD4, approximately 88% CD8). When the response was secondary, it was weaker but reached its peak faster, day 5 versus 15.

Ten or more counts support this clonotype. The target antigen is unknown. The CDR3 length is 14 residues. CDR1 is DFQATT, CDR2 SNEGSKA, per germline (reference sequence). V gave up 5 bases and J gave up 1 base, with 14 bases separating them. TCR cDNA, made by 5'RACE template switching, carried an added universal primer site and UMIs. A single record per CDR3 protein comes from TCRdb applying MiXCR to the 5' RACE reads. The table lists a few hundred thousand distinct CDR3 sequences, approximately 10% of them singletons. The V call is TRBV20-1, the J call TRBJ1-1, with a weak D call TRBD1 (5 bases). The sample in question was CD4+ T cells sorted from PBMCs, obtained 5 days after the yellow fever booster vaccination. The receptor comes from a man between 18 and 35 years old who received the YFV17D yellow fever vaccine. The CDR3 sequence is CSAGGGNSNTEAFF. The CDR3 region has the DNA TGCAGTGCTGGGGGAGGCAACTCGAACACTGAAGCTTTCTTT.